This T cell receptor (beta chain) was documented in a study of radiation and T cells in renal cell carcinoma. Study as a whole: Nephrectomy followed 15 Gy stereotactic body radiation by 4 weeks. General study findings and limits: In blood, top tumor clones expanded by 2 weeks, shrinking by 4.

Turning to this clone: Its matching antigen is unknown.

The repertoire was sequenced with immunoSEQ multiplex PCR; TCRdb's copy has only in-frame clones and lacks some. The sample lists more than 75,000 clones; 70% to 85% were seen once. V lost 6 bases and J lost 3; bases outside the gene matches: 7. In germline, CDR1 is MNHEY, CDR2 SVGAGI. The CDR3 has 14 residues. Time point meaning: baseline pretreatment blood. The treatment was: 15 Gy SBRT to primary tumor, nephrectomy 4 weeks later. The tumor was a clear cell renal cell carcinoma. This sample comprised blood, obtained from a patient whose treatment included radiotherapy and nephrectomy. The chain has TRBV6-5 and TRBJ1-2; 7 nucleotides align to TRBD1. The clonotype originates from a man in his fifties or sixties with renal cell carcinoma. CDR3 amino acids: CASSHRGGDYGYTF. The CDR3 DNA reads as TGTGCCAGCAGCCACAGGGGCGGTGACTATGGCTACACCTTC.